This TCR beta chain comes out of a study of early T cells in non-severe SARS-CoV-2 infection. Study as a whole: Alpha and beta chains were unpaired, from unsorted whole-blood bulk RNA.

The germline gives CDR1 MNHEY, CDR2 SVGEGT. CDR3 size: 16 residues. V lost 6 bases and J lost 1; bases outside the gene matches: 10. This clonotype was seen ten or more times. Individual cDNA molecules were tagged with unique molecular identifiers. TCRdb re-analysed the 5' RACE reads in MiXCR, keeping a single row per CDR3 protein. The repertoire consists of over 85,000 distinct CDR3 sequences, with about 12% occurring once and the leading ten covering approximately 3.8%. Sample: whole blood, taken at baseline. The V and J genes are TRBV6-2 or TRBV6-3 and TRBJ1-1; TRBD1 matches at 8 bases. This clonotype was sampled from an adult who was a healthcare worker with PCR-confirmed SARS-CoV-2 infection or an uninfected control (not recorded which). CDR3 nucleotide sequence: TGTGCCAGCAGCCCCCGGGACAGGAGGGGGAACACTGAAGCTTTCTTT. It translates to CASSPRDRRGNTEAFF.